The rows below give T cell receptor beta chains drawn from one sample of a study of beta chain features in type 1 diabetes. The assay was immunoSEQ multiplex PCR, and TCRdb's table has in-frame clones only and misses some. The profile shows more than 350,000 clones, approximately 10% of them singletons. The sample consisted of naive CD4+ T cells from blood. The source is a woman between 18 and 29 years old in good health. Both conserved end residues are part of each CDR3. The D gene is left open where the match is weak. Where a row states a size, it is once, few, many or the class of an expanded clone; other rows omit it.

.,.,TRBJ2-6,TRBV5-1,TGCGCCAGCAGCCCCCCACTAGGGGCTGGGGCCAACGTCCTGACTTTC,CASSPPLGAGANVLTF
TRBD2,.,TRBJ2-2,TRBV5-1,TGCGCCAGCAGCTTACAAACAGCGGGGGGGCGAAGCACCGGGGAGCTGTTTTTT,CASSLQTAGGRSTGELFF
.,.,TRBJ2-2,TRBV2,TGTGCCAGCAGTGGACGGGACGGAATATCGAACACCGGGGAGCTGTTTTTT,CASSGRDGISNTGELFF
.,few,TRBJ2-7,TRBV6-5,TGTGCCAGCAGTTACGACGGGACTGGTTACGAGCAGTACTTC,CASSYDGTGYEQYF
TRBD1,few,TRBJ2-7,TRBV14,TGTGCCAGCAGCCACGGACAGGGGTGGGACGAGCAGTACTTC,CASSHGQGWDEQYF
TRBD2,.,TRBJ2-1,TRBV7-3,TGTGCCAGCAGTTCTCCTCATGGACTAGCGGGCCACCGGAGAGGCAATGAGCAGTTCTTC,CASSSPHGLAGHRRGNEQFF
.,few,TRBJ2-4,TRBV13,TGTGCCAGCAGCTTAGGCCCGAAGGGGATTGGGACCAAAAACATTCAGTACTTC,CASSLGPKGIGTKNIQYF
.,.,TRBJ2-3,TRBV7-2,TGTGCCAGCAGGTGGGGCGGGACCACAGATACGCAGTATTTT,CASRWGGTTDTQYF
.,few,TRBJ2-1,TRBV4-3,TGCGCCAGCAGCCAAGTAGGCTACGAGACGCATGAGCAGTTCTTC,CASSQVGYETHEQFF
.,few,TRBJ2-7,TRBV11-2,TGTGCCAGCAGCTTGGACTACAGGGGCGAGCAGTACTTC,CASSLDYRGEQYF
.,.,TRBJ2-1,TRBV7-6,TGTGCCAGCAGCTTACGCACAGGGCTACTATCCTACAATGAGCAGTTCTTC,CASSLRTGLLSYNEQFF
.,many,TRBJ2-5,TRBV29-1,TGCAGCGTTCGTCAGGGTGGAGAGACCCAGTACTTC,CSVRQGGETQYF
TRBD2,few,TRBJ2-7,TRBV11-2,TGTGCCAGCGGAAGGGCGGGAGTCGAGCAGTACTTC,CASGRAGVEQYF
TRBD1,few,TRBJ2-5,TRBV7-9,TGTGCCAGCAGCTTAGGTAGGCGCCGGGACAGTGAACAAGAGACCCAGTACTTC,CASSLGRRRDSEQETQYF
TRBD1,.,TRBJ2-6,TRBV11-3,TGTGCCAGCAGACCCAGTCCGGGACAGGCCAACTCTGGGGCCAACGTCCTGACTTTC,CASRPSPGQANSGANVLTF
.,few,TRBJ1-4,TRBV5-4,TGTGCCAGCAGCTCGGCCCCTAATGAAAAACTGTTTTTT,CASSSAPNEKLFF
.,few,TRBJ2-5,TRBV28,TGTGCCAGCAGTTTTAGGAAGACCCAGTACTTC,CASSFRKTQYF
TRBD2,few,TRBJ2-1,TRBV4-3,TGCGCCAGCAGTGCTAGCGGGCCCTACAATGAGCAGTTCTTC,CASSASGPYNEQFF
TRBD2,.,TRBJ2-7,TRBV29-1,TGCAGCGTTGAACTTCACGGGAGGTCCCCCTACGAGCAGTACTTC,CSVELHGRSPYEQYF
.,.,TRBJ2-2,TRBV4-2,TGTGCCAGCAGCCAAGACAGTAACACCGGGGAGCTGTTTTTT,CASSQDSNTGELFF
.,.,TRBJ2-6,TRBV6-4,TGTGCCAGCCGCTCGACGGCCCTCTCTGGGGCCAACGTCCTGACTTTC,CASRSTALSGANVLTF
TRBD1,few,TRBJ1-2,TRBV5-4,TGTGCCAGCAGCCGTTCAGGGACAGGGCATGGCTACACCTTC,CASSRSGTGHGYTF
TRBD1,few,TRBJ2-1,TRBV5-1,TGCGCCAGCAGCTCAGGAGGGATGGGAGCCGGGACAGGTGAGCAGTTCTTC,CASSSGGMGAGTGEQFF
.,.,TRBJ2-6,TRBV27,TGTGCCAGCAGTTCAAGGCCGTCCTCTGGGGCCAACGTCCTGACTTTC,CASSSRPSSGANVLTF
.,few,TRBJ2-2,TRBV7-9,TGTGCCAGCAGCTTAGGCCAGTCAAACACCGGGGAGCTGTTTTTT,CASSLGQSNTGELFF
.,.,TRBJ2-7,TRBV5-1,TGCGCCAGCAGCCCGGACAGCTACGAGCAGTACTTC,CASSPDSYEQYF
.,.,TRBJ1-1,TRBV29-1,TGCAGCGCCAGGGCGGGATCTAACACTGAAGCTTTCTTT,CSARAGSNTEAFF
.,few,TRBJ1-1,TRBV7-9,TGTGCCAGCACCTTCGTGGGCGCGGGTGAAGCTTTCTTT,CASTFVGAGEAFF